This is a list of T cell receptor beta chains from one sample in a study of T cells in Graves' hyperthyroidism and ophthalmopathy. TCRdb used MiXCR to reprocess the multiplex PCR reads, holding one entry per CDR3 protein. The repertoire holds about 590,000 distinct CDR3 sequences, with 14% as singletons. Sequencing was performed on blood. These receptors all stem from a woman between 18 and 29 years old with Graves' ophthalmopathy. The CDR3 runs from the conserved cysteine through the conserved F or W. A D gene is named only where the DNA matches it firmly. Only part of the rows carry a size: once, few, many, or a class if the clone is expanded.

J | V | D | size | CDR3 | DNA
TRBJ1-4 | TRBV7-2 | TRBD1 | many | CASSGGQGSTNEKLFF | TGTGCCAGCAGCGGGGGACAGGGGTCAACTAATGAAAAACTGTTTTTT
TRBJ1-5 | TRBV12-3/TRBV12-4 | - | - | CASSPMGDHQSQHF | TGTGCCAGCAGTCCTATGGGGGACCATCAGTCCCAGCATTTT
TRBJ2-7 | TRBV9 | - | many | CASRLGLLVYEQYF | TGTGCCAGCAGGCTCGGACTCCTTGTCTACGAGCAGTACTTC
TRBJ1-3 | TRBV18 | - | - | CASSPPTGSGNTIYF | TGTGCCAGCTCACCACCCACGGGGTCTGGAAACACCATATATTTT
TRBJ2-7 | TRBV9 | TRBD2 | - | CASSASGGATVEQYF | TGTGCCAGCAGCGCTAGCGGGGGGGCCACCGTCGAGCAGTACTTC
TRBJ2-4 | TRBV12-3/TRBV12-4 | TRBD2 | many | CASSSGAGGENIQYF | TGTGCCAGCAGTTCTGGAGCGGGAGGCGAAAACATTCAGTACTTC
TRBJ2-1 | TRBV28 | - | many | CASSSLGVKGYNEQFF | TGTGCCAGCAGTTCACTAGGGGTGAAGGGATACAATGAGCAGTTCTTC
TRBJ2-7 | TRBV24-1 | TRBD1 | many | CATSLRGQDDYEQYF | TGTGCCACCAGTCTTCGAGGACAGGATGACTACGAGCAGTACTTC
TRBJ2-1 | TRBV3-1 | TRBD2 | once | CASSPGLAGTYNEQFF | TGTGCCAGCAGCCCCGGACTAGCGGGAACCTACAATGAGCAGTTCTTC
TRBJ1-1 | TRBV27 | - | - | CASSPRGIGTEAFF | TGTGCCAGCAGTCCCCGGGGGATAGGGACTGAAGCTTTCTTT
TRBJ2-3 | TRBV2 | - | many | CASSEGLSTDTQYF | TGTGCCAGCAGTGAGGGGCTATCCACAGATACGCAGTATTTT
TRBJ2-7 | TRBV5-5 | - | many | CASSLVVFTYEQYF | TGTGCCAGCAGCTTGGTGGTTTTTACCTACGAGCAGTACTTC
TRBJ2-7 | TRBV20-1 | - | - | CSARMTSASEQYF | TGCAGTGCTAGGATGACTAGTGCCAGCGAGCAGTACTTC
TRBJ2-7 | TRBV11-2 | - | many | CASSPGYSSYEQYF | TGTGCCAGCAGTCCCGGGTACAGTTCCTACGAGCAGTACTTC
TRBJ2-3 | TRBV7-2 | - | many | CASSLNGGGTDTQYF | TGTGCCAGCAGCTTAAACGGGGGCGGAACAGATACGCAGTATTTT
TRBJ2-3 | TRBV7-2 | TRBD2 | few | CASSQTLAAPTDTQYF | TGTGCCAGCAGCCAGACCCTAGCGGCGCCCACAGATACGCAGTATTTT
TRBJ2-3 | TRBV11-3 | - | many | CASSLRVGLVTQYF | TGTGCCAGCAGCTTAAGGGTCGGGCTAGTCACGCAGTATTTT
TRBJ2-6 | TRBV25-1 | - | few | CASSEHRAGANVLTF | TGTGCCAGCAGTGAACACCGTGCTGGGGCCAACGTCCTGACTTTC
TRBJ2-1 | TRBV20-1 | TRBD1 | many | CSATGQVYNEQFF | TGCAGTGCTACAGGACAGGTCTACAATGAGCAGTTCTTC
TRBJ2-1 | TRBV19 | - | - | CASRSLAPLYNEQFF | TGTGCCAGTAGATCCCTAGCGCCCCTATACAATGAGCAGTTCTTC
TRBJ2-3 | TRBV18 | TRBD1 | - | CASSFGQGGTDTQYF | TGTGCCAGCTCATTTGGACAGGGAGGCACAGATACGCAGTATTTT
TRBJ1-1 | TRBV6-5 | TRBD1 | many | CASSSLYHRDSLLNTEAFF | TGTGCCAGCAGTTCACTATACCACCGGGACAGCTTATTGAACACTGAAGCTTTCTTT
TRBJ1-3 | TRBV15 | - | many | CATSRVSAGAGNTIYF | TGTGCCACCAGCAGAGTCTCCGCAGGGGCTGGAAACACCATATATTTT
TRBJ2-5 | TRBV20-1 | TRBD1 | many | CSASSTGQQETQYF | TGCAGTGCTAGCTCGACAGGGCAGCAAGAGACCCAGTACTTC
TRBJ2-7 | TRBV7-2 | TRBD2 | - | CASSLGGLAGGPPQQYF | TGTGCCAGCAGCTTAGGGGGACTAGCGGGAGGGCCCCCGCAGCAGTACTTC
TRBJ2-3 | TRBV7-8 | - | many | CASRPLRGEDLLANTDTQYF | TGTGCCAGCAGACCACTAAGGGGGGAGGACCTCCTAGCAAACACAGATACGCAGTATTTT
TRBJ2-3 | TRBV4-1 | TRBD2 | few | CASSRETSGRWVDTQYF | TGCGCCAGCAGCCGAGAGACTAGCGGGAGATGGGTAGATACGCAGTATTTT
TRBJ2-1 | TRBV5-1 | - | many | CASSLGAGSYNEQFF | TGCGCCAGCAGCTTGGGGGCAGGGTCTTACAATGAGCAGTTCTTC
TRBJ1-1 | TRBV2 | TRBD1 | many | CASRGQANTEAFF | TGTGCCAGCAGGGGACAGGCGAACACTGAAGCTTTCTTT
TRBJ2-3 | TRBV2 | TRBD1 | many | CASSGKDRVNVDTDTQYF | TGTGCCAGCAGTGGAAAGGACAGGGTGAATGTTGACACAGATACGCAGTATTTT
TRBJ2-7 | TRBV30 | - | many | CASGVDGSSYEQYF | TGTGCCTCTGGAGTGGACGGCAGTTCCTACGAGCAGTACTTC
TRBJ2-1 | TRBV24-1 | TRBD2 | - | CATSASGSGYNEQFF | TGTGCCACCAGCGCTAGCGGGAGTGGGTACAATGAGCAGTTCTTC
TRBJ2-2 | TRBV7-9 | - | few | CASSLSPGTVNTGELFF | TGTGCCAGCAGCTTATCCCCCGGGACTGTAAACACCGGGGAGCTGTTTTTT
TRBJ1-5 | TRBV12-3/TRBV12-4 | - | many | CASSPSFGGGYQPQHF | TGTGCCAGCAGCCCTTCGTTTGGGGGAGGCTATCAGCCCCAGCATTTT
TRBJ1-2 | TRBV6-1 | TRBD1 | - | CASRDEQGASYGYTF | TGTGCCAGCAGAGACGAACAGGGGGCAAGCTATGGCTACACCTTC
TRBJ2-4 | TRBV2 | - | - | CARSLRDGENIQYF | TGTGCCAGAAGTCTCCGGGACGGTGAAAACATTCAGTACTTC
TRBJ2-7 | TRBV19 | - | many | CASSMTHKGYEQYF | TGTGCCAGTAGTATGACGCACAAGGGCTACGAGCAGTACTTC
TRBJ2-7 | TRBV19 | TRBD1 | many | CASGDRGGREQYF | TGTGCCAGCGGGGACAGGGGAGGTCGCGAGCAGTACTTC
TRBJ2-4 | TRBV12-3/TRBV12-4 | TRBD2 | many | CASSLIDPVVAGVVAKNIQYF | TGTGCCAGCAGTTTAATCGATCCGGTGGTAGCGGGAGTTGTTGCCAAAAACATTCAGTACTTC
TRBJ2-2 | TRBV19 | TRBD2 | few | CASSPRVVAGGNGELFF | TGTGCCAGTAGTCCCCGTGTGGTAGCGGGAGGGAACGGGGAGCTGTTTTTT
TRBJ1-1 | TRBV25-1 | - | - | CASSETGVTEAFF | TGTGCCAGCAGTGAGACGGGGGTAACCGAAGCTTTCTTT
TRBJ2-5 | TRBV7-2 | TRBD2 | many | CASSRGGFQETQYF | TGTGCCAGCAGCCGGGGGGGGTTCCAAGAGACCCAGTACTTC
TRBJ2-3 | TRBV19 | - | - | CASSTGASSTDTQYF | TGTGCCAGTAGTACAGGCGCGTCGAGCACAGATACGCAGTATTTT
TRBJ2-1 | TRBV4-3 | - | many | CASSPLHRGHEQFF | TGCGCCAGCAGCCCGCTACATAGAGGTCATGAGCAGTTCTTC
TRBJ1-6 | TRBV18 | - | many | CASSPAGGDSPLHF | TGTGCCAGCTCACCGGCCGGTGGGGATTCACCCCTCCACTTT